This T cell receptor (beta chain) is drawn from a study of blood T cell repertoires in COVID-19. Trimming at V came to 6 bases and at J to 6 bases, leaving 9 bases not matched to a gene. In germline, CDR1 is LNHDA, CDR2 SQIVND (reference sequence). The CDR3 extends over 14 amino acids. Repertoires were generated with immunoSEQ multiplex PCR, while TCRdb's copy carries only in-frame clones and drops some. This table has about 160,000 clones, over 65% appearing once. The sequenced sample consisted of peripheral blood. The clonotype originates from a man in his fifties or sixties with acute or convalescent COVID-19. The genes are TRBV19 and TRBJ2-7; 9 nucleotides agree with TRBD2. CDR3 sequence (DNA): TGTGCCAGTAGCCTTTTAGCGGGGGTCGGCGAGCAGTACTTC. It yields the protein CASSLLAGVGEQYF. Full variable domain (missing parts from reference TRBV19 and TRBJ2-7): DGGITQSPKYLFRKEGQNVTLSCEQNLNHDAMYWYRQDPGQGLRLIYYSQIVNDFQKGDIAEGYSVSREKKESFPLTVTSAQKNPTAFYLCASSLLAGVGEQYFGPGTRLTVT.